Listed here is a single TCR beta chain. Repertoires were generated with immunoSEQ multiplex PCR, while TCRdb's copy carries only in-frame clones and drops some. The table shows fewer than 250,000 clones, with 88% occurring only once. The data were taken from a study of blood T cell repertoires in COVID-19. V lost 2 bases and J lost 0; bases outside the gene matches: 8. CDR1 is KGHSH and CDR2 is LQKENI in the germline V gene. The length of the CDR3 is 19 residues. Sample: peripheral blood. The sequence was obtained from a man between 65 and 85 years old with acute or convalescent COVID-19. This chain links TRBV18 with TRBJ2-1; 12 positions agree with TRBD2. The CDR3 here is CASSPITSGRTSSYNEQFF. The CDR3 nucleotides are TGTGCCAGCTCACCAATAACTAGCGGGAGGACCAGCTCCTACAATGAGCAGTTCTTC.